These 5 T cell receptor beta chains were sequenced from one sample in a study of blood T cell repertoires in COVID-19. Some clones are missing from TCRdb's copy, which holds only in-frame ones; the method was immunoSEQ multiplex PCR. This table has about 240,000 clones, around 89% appearing once. Material for sequencing was PBMCs or T cells enriched from blood (not recorded which). These receptors all stem from a woman in her 30s who had recovered from COVID-19.

The rearrangement uses TRBV7-8 and TRBJ1-4; 9 positions match TRBD1. J lost 7 bases, V lost 3 bases, and 12 bases had no gene match. The CDR3 covers 17 residues. Germline V lookup: CDR1 SGHVS, CDR2 FQNEAQ. The CDR3 reads CASSFAYRTGDGEKLFF. The CDR3, as DNA: TGTGCCAGCAGCTTTGCTTACCGGACAGGGGACGGTGAAAAACTGTTTTTT.

The chain joins TRBV7-2 to TRBJ1-2, with 9 bases fitting TRBD1. Germline V gene sequence: CDR1 SGHTA, CDR2 FQGNSA. V shed 0 bases and J 7 bases; nucleotides not matched to a gene: 6. This CDR3 is built from 15 residues. CDR3 sequence: CASSLATGGTSGYTF. The CDR3, as DNA: TGTGCCAGCAGCTTAGCGACAGGGGGAACCTCTGGCTACACCTTC. Complete variable domain (other parts from reference TRBV7-2 and TRBJ1-2): GAGVSQSPSNKVTEKGKDVELRCDPISGHTALYWYRQSLGQGLEFLIYFQGNSAPDKSGLPSDRFSAERTGGSVSTLTIQRTQQEDSAVYLCASSLATGGTSGYTFGSGTRLTVV.

V and J are TRBV15 and TRBJ1-2; 10 nucleotides agree with TRBD1. Germline V gene data show CDR1 as LNHNV and CDR2 as YYDKDF (reference sequence). The CDR3 loop spans 15 amino acids. V shed 3 bases, J shed 5 bases, and the junction held 6 bases outside the gene matches. CDR3 nucleotide sequence: TGTGCCACCAGCAGGGTGGGACAGGGGAATTATGGCTACACCTTC. Its translation is CATSRVGQGNYGYTF.

The chain carries TRBV4-1 and TRBJ1-5; D might be TRBD1 (6 bases). Trimming took off 4 bases at V and 1 base at J, with 11 bases between the two ends. Per germline, CDR1 MGHRA and CDR2 YSYEKL. The CDR3 sequence is 15 residues long. CDR3 nucleotide sequence: TGCGCCAGCAGCCTCAGGACAGCCAGCAATCAGCCCCAGCATTTT. Its translation: CASSLRTASNQPQHF.

This sequence joins TRBV9 and TRBJ2-2; tentative D call: TRBD1 (6 bases). Germline V gene lookup returns CDR1 SGDLS and CDR2 YYNGEE. Trimming took 0 bases from V and 6 from J, leaving 12 bases between them. This CDR3 has 15 amino acids. Written as DNA, the CDR3 is TGTGCCAGCAGCGTAGGAGGGCAGGGGTCCGGGGAGCTGTTTTTT. This sequence encodes CASSVGGQGSGELFF.